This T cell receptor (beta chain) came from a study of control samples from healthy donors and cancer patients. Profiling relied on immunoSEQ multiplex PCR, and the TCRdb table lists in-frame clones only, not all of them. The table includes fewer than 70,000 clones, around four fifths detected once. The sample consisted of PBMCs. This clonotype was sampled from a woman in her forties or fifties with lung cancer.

The CDR3 reads CASSFSQRGENEQFF. DNA of the CDR3: TGCGCCAGCAGCTTTTCCCAGCGGGGGGAAAATGAGCAGTTCTTC. This chain joins TRBV5-1 and TRBJ2-1, with 9 bases that match TRBD2. The CDR3 loop spans 15 amino acids. V trimming: 2 bases; J trimming: 7 bases; junction bases outside the gene matches: 7. The germline CDR1 and CDR2 sequences are SGHRS and YFSETQ. The full variable domain, completed using reference TRBV5-1 and TRBJ2-1, is KAGVTQTPRYLIKTRGQQVTLSCSPISGHRSVSWYQQTPGQGLQFLFEYFSETQRNKGNFPGRFSGRQFSNSRSEMNVSTLELGDSALYLCASSFSQRGENEQFFGPGTRLTVL.